The present T cell receptor (beta chain) was sequenced within a study of T cell responses to AZD1222 COVID-19 vaccine. Points from the study as a whole: At baseline, seropositivity was found in only a handful of AZD1222 recipients. Clonal diversity was possibly underestimated; the donors were predominantly white British and more often female. Two AZD1222 administrations were followed by greater Spike-specific TCR breadth and depth.

Generated by immunoSEQ multiplex PCR, the TCRdb table keeps only in-frame clones and is missing some. The sample contains 95,000 to 100,000 clones, about 90% of which appear only once. On this clone: Its antigen is still unknown.

The germline V gene encodes CDR1 LGHDT and CDR2 YNNKEL (reference sequence). CDR3 length equals 12 residues. The ends lost 1 base at V and 14 bases at J; junction bases unmatched: 5. The chain links TRBV3-1 (or the pseudogene TRBV3-2) to TRBJ2-1; the match to TRBD2 covers 7 bases. This clonotype was sampled from an adult who received the AZD1222 COVID-19 vaccine. The source material was peripheral blood, sampled 28 days after the second AZD1222 dose. The CDR3 nucleotides read TGTGCCAGCAGCCAAGCGGGGGGTCAAAAGTTCTTC. Translated, it gives CASSQAGGQKFF.